The 9 T cell receptor beta chains given below trace back to one sample, sequenced in a study of technical replicates of blood from several donors. Sequencing used immunoSEQ multiplex PCR; TCRdb keeps in-frame clones, though not all of them. The table shows roughly 100,000 clones, with 90% to 97% occurring only once. The sequenced material came from T cells isolated from PBMCs. Source of these receptors: a human donor in good health.

This chain joins TRBV7-8 and TRBJ1-5; 11 bases fit TRBD1. The CDR3 has 16 amino acids. Germline lookup yields CDR1 SGHVS and CDR2 FQNEAQ. Trimming cost V 3 bases and J 5 bases; bases outside gene matches: 6. This CDR3 is CASSFGTGGIDQPQHF. CDR3 nucleotides: TGTGCCAGCAGCTTTGGGACAGGGGGTATCGATCAGCCCCAGCATTTT.

J is TRBJ1-2 and V is TRBV4-2; D may be TRBD1 (5 bases). The CDR3 contains 16 residues. Germline lookup yields CDR1 LGHNA and CDR2 YNFKEQ. The V end was cut by 0 bases, the J end by 4 bases, with 15 bases between. The CDR3, as DNA: TGTGCCAGCAGCCAAGAAGGGGCCAGAGCTTCCTATGGCTACACCTTC. Translation: CASSQEGARASYGYTF.

The V and J genes are TRBV29-1 and TRBJ2-3; possibly TRBD2 for D (6 bases). V was cut by 3 bases and J by 2 bases, with 12 bases left in between. The CDR3 sequence is 14 residues long. Per germline, CDR1 SQVTM and CDR2 ANQGSEA. The CDR3 DNA reads TGCAGCGTTGAGGCGGGAAGGACCACAGATACGCAGTATTTT. Translated, it gives CSVEAGRTTDTQYF.

The CDR3 here is CASSLGGNSYEQYF. CDR3 in DNA: TGCGCCAGCAGCTTGGGCGGGAACTCCTACGAGCAGTACTTC. V usage is TRBV5-1 and J usage is TRBJ2-7, with a possible D match to TRBD2 (6 bases). This CDR3 has 14 amino acids. The V gene's germline CDR1 is SGHRS and CDR2 YFSETQ. The germline V and J ends were trimmed by 0 bases and 0 bases, with 7 bases remaining between them.

CDR3 sequence (DNA): TGTGCCAGCAAAACGGAGACGGGACAGGTTATTCAGCCCCAGCATTTT. Amino acids: CASKTETGQVIQPQHF. The chain recombines TRBV21-1 with TRBJ1-5; the D call TRBD1 from the table was never checked on the DNA. TRBV21-1 is a known pseudogene. This CDR3 spans 16 amino acids.

This chain joins TRBV5-1 and TRBJ2-1; TRBD1 aligns across 8 bases. The CDR3 is 14 residues long. The V gene's germline CDR1 is SGHRS and CDR2 YFSETQ. Germline trimming cut 6 bases from V and 2 bases from J; bases unmatched to any gene: 4. This CDR3 is CASTRQGTYNEQFF. In DNA, the CDR3 is TGCGCCAGCACCCGACAGGGGACCTACAATGAGCAGTTCTTC.

In DNA, the CDR3 is TGTGCCAGTAGCCCCTCGTATGCGAGCTCCTACGAGCAGTACTTC. Protein: CASSPSYASSYEQYF. The rearrangement uses TRBV19 and TRBJ2-7; no reliable D call. The V end lost 6 bases, the J end lost 0 bases, and 15 bases lay between the germline ends. The germline V gene encodes CDR1 LNHDA and CDR2 SQIVND (reference sequence). This CDR3 contains 15 residues. The whole variable domain, filled in from reference TRBV19 and TRBJ2-7, reads DGGITQSPKYLFRKEGQNVTLSCEQNLNHDAMYWYRQDPGQGLRLIYYSQIVNDFQKGDIAEGYSVSREKKESFPLTVTSAQKNPTAFYLCASSPSYASSYEQYFGPGTRLTVT.

The genes are TRBV7-2 and TRBJ1-1; D not certain. The germline CDR1 and CDR2 sequences are SGHTA and FQGNSA. This CDR3 has 15 residues. V shed 1 base and J shed 8 bases, with 17 bases lying between them. The CDR3 sequence is CASSLEAVSQTEAFF. CDR3 in DNA: TGTGCCAGCAGCTTAGAAGCGGTGAGTCAGACCGAAGCTTTCTTT.

This chain links TRBV18 with TRBJ2-3, with a weak D call TRBD2 (6 bases). The CDR3 loop spans 14 amino acids. V was pared by 9 bases and J by 4 bases, with 17 bases between. Germline V lookup: CDR1 KGHSH, CDR2 LQKENI. The CDR3 sequence is CASQKEGHADTQYF. The CDR3, as DNA: TGTGCCAGTCAAAAGGAGGGTCACGCAGATACGCAGTATTTT.